These T cell receptor beta chains were read from a single sample in a study of T cells in Graves' hyperthyroidism and ophthalmopathy. TCRdb redid the calling of the multiplex PCR reads with MiXCR, one entry per CDR3 protein. The data contain some 510,000 distinct CDR3 sequences, less than 25% of them singletons. Sequencing was carried out using blood. All receptors derive from a man between 18 and 29 years old with Graves' hyperthyroidism. Each CDR3 is given without its conserved first and last residue. The order of the fields is clone size, J gene, V gene, CDR3 protein. Rows give clone size only sometimes, using once, few, many, or a class for an expanded clone.

many TRBJ1-3 TRBV20-1 SAAGPGNTIY
many TRBJ2-7 TRBV12-3/TRBV12-4 ASSLFSTNSYEQY
many TRBJ2-2 TRBV6-1 ASMTGSNTGELF
- TRBJ2-5 TRBV7-9 TSSPRGSVETQY
- TRBJ1-5 TRBV20-1 SAPTYRVHQPQH
once TRBJ1-2 TRBV5-4 ASSLDPSVSYYGYT
few TRBJ1-1 TRBV6-5 ASSYSSQGVPEAF
- TRBJ1-5 TRBV27 ASSLGQGSGQPQH
- TRBJ2-7 TRBV6-1 ASSAIWSGYEQY
few TRBJ2-5 TRBV7-8 ASSHLTSGTQETQY
few TRBJ1-2 TRBV5-1 ASSLGSRANYGYT
many TRBJ2-2 TRBV6-4 ASSLLPGLAGGNTGELF
many TRBJ2-7 TRBV13 ASSVDRSYEQY
- TRBJ1-1 TRBV27 ASSSTGAGGTEAF
- TRBJ2-7 TRBV19 ASSSNSLAGGPTYEQY
- TRBJ2-7 TRBV3-1 ASSQDPGPLYEQY
- TRBJ2-7 TRBV27 ASKHRVLSEQY
few TRBJ1-3 TRBV30 AWSVHGTAYSGNTIY
- TRBJ1-1 TRBV27 ATSGSVRGTEAF
many TRBJ1-1 TRBV24-1 ATSDPGGTEAF
few TRBJ2-7 TRBV28 ASRQGFSGGGYSYEQY
- TRBJ1-5 TRBV30 AWSGTVMNQPQH
many TRBJ1-3 TRBV25-1 ASSDAGAGNTIY